This is a list of T cell receptor beta chains from one sample in a study of blood T cell repertoires in COVID-19. Only in-frame clones appear in the TCRdb table, and some are missing; sequencing was by immunoSEQ multiplex PCR. The sample contains roughly 140,000 clones, 84% of which appear only once. The sample was PBMCs or T cells enriched from blood (not recorded which). Receptor source: a man aged 45 to 65 in a cohort exposed to, infected with or recovered from COVID-19 (not recorded which). CDR3s include the opening cysteine and the closing phenylalanine or tryptophan. The D gene is left open where the match is weak. Size tells how often a clone was seen (once, few, many) or the class of an expanded clone, and some rows leave it out.

.,TRBJ2-1,TRBV24-1,.,CATSAWEGTGANEQFF,TGTGCCACCAGTGCATGGGAAGGAACAGGTGCCAATGAGCAGTTCTTC
.,TRBJ2-7,TRBV28,TRBD2,CASSLGGSVVPHEQYF,TGTGCCAGCAGTTTGGGGGGGAGCGTGGTTCCCCACGAGCAGTACTTC
.,TRBJ2-7,TRBV2,TRBD1,CASCGQGTNEQYF,TGTGCCAGCTGCGGACAGGGGACAAACGAGCAGTACTTC
.,TRBJ1-4,TRBV5-1,.,CASSLVSGTNEKLFF,TGCGCCAGCAGCTTGGTGTCAGGGACTAATGAAAAACTGTTTTTT
.,TRBJ2-5,TRBV25-1,TRBD2,CASSERGLAGETQYF,TGTGCCAGCAGTGAAAGGGGACTAGCTGGTGAGACCCAGTACTTC
.,TRBJ1-5,TRBV5-1,.,CASSMAGEKGQPQHF,TGCGCCAGCAGCATGGCGGGAGAAAAGGGTCAGCCCCAGCATTTT
.,TRBJ1-6,TRBV11-2,TRBD1,CASSNLQGTYNSPLHF,TGTGCCAGCAGCAATCTACAGGGGACCTATAATTCACCCCTCCACTTT
once,TRBJ2-1,TRBV7-2,TRBD2,CASSRRTSGGHNEQFF,TGTGCCAGCAGCAGGAGGACTAGCGGGGGGCACAATGAGCAGTTCTTC
.,TRBJ2-3,TRBV19,TRBD1,CASSRQGGPGDTQYF,TGTGCCAGTAGTAGACAGGGGGGGCCGGGAGATACGCAGTATTTT
.,TRBJ2-7,TRBV10-3,TRBD1,CAISPGGYEQYF,TGTGCCATCAGCCCAGGGGGTTATGAGCAGTACTTC
.,TRBJ2-3,TRBV2,.,CASSEQGSSTDTQYF,TGTGCCAGCAGTGAGCAGGGTTCTAGCACAGATACGCAGTATTTT
.,TRBJ2-7,TRBV6-1,TRBD1,CASSQGEGGLEQYF,TGTGCCAGCAGCCAGGGGGAAGGGGGCCTCGAGCAGTACTTC